Listed below are T cell receptor beta chains from one sample, sequenced in a study of cytomegalovirus exposure and HLA in healthy donors. Repertoires were generated with immunoSEQ multiplex PCR, while TCRdb's copy carries only in-frame clones and drops some. The table lists roughly 150,000 clones, around 75% of them singletons, with 2.5% to 3.5% in the top ten. The sequenced sample consisted of PBMCs. Receptor source: a male donor in good health and CMV-seronegative. The CDR3 runs from the conserved cysteine through the conserved F or W. D genes are given only for firm matches. Clone size is shown for a subset of rows, as once, few, many or a class of expanded clone.

TRBV4-3	NA	TRBJ2-2	TRBD2	CASSQESVAGVWGNTGELFF	TGCGCCAGCAGCCAAGAATCAGTAGCGGGAGTTTGGGGGAACACCGGGGAGCTGTTTTTT
TRBV7-9	NA	TRBJ2-2	TRBD2	CSSSFGRLAGKNTGELFF	TGTTCCAGCAGCTTCGGTAGACTAGCGGGAAAGAACACCGGGGAGCTGTTTTTT
TRBV2	NA	TRBJ2-5	NA	CAGRRDLQGTQYF	TGTGCCGGGAGAAGGGACTTGCAGGGGACCCAGTACTTC
TRBV5-6	once	TRBJ1-5	NA	CASSVRGWQSGQPQHF	TGTGCCAGCAGCGTCCGAGGGTGGCAGTCTGGGCAGCCCCAGCATTTT
TRBV30	NA	TRBJ2-3	TRBD2	CAWSVQLAGRTDTQYF	TGTGCCTGGAGTGTACAACTAGCGGGACGCACAGATACGCAGTATTTT
TRBV7-6	few	TRBJ2-5	NA	CASSFSGFETQYF	TGTGCCAGCAGCTTTTCAGGGTTTGAGACCCAGTACTTC
TRBV30	few	TRBJ2-3	TRBD2	CAWSLTSGSSNTQYF	TGTGCCTGGAGTTTGACTAGCGGGAGTTCAAATACGCAGTATTTT
TRBV11-2	NA	TRBJ1-1	NA	CASSLRAGAGDTEAFF	TGTGCCAGCAGCCTAAGGGCAGGGGCAGGTGACACTGAAGCTTTCTTT
TRBV4-1	NA	TRBJ2-7	NA	CASSRGDSYEQYF	TGCGCCAGCAGCCGAGGGGACTCCTACGAGCAGTACTTC
TRBV5-1	NA	TRBJ1-2	NA	CASSAGISTNYGYTF	TGCGCCAGCAGCGCAGGGATTTCTACTAACTATGGCTACACCTTC
TRBV28	NA	TRBJ1-2	TRBD1	CASSRLDRGRGYTF	TGTGCCAGCAGCCGACTGGACAGGGGGCGAGGCTACACCTTC
TRBV11-2	NA	TRBJ2-7	NA	CASSSGGYEQYF	TGTGCCAGCAGCTCAGGGGGGTACGAGCAGTACTTC
TRBV7-2	few	TRBJ1-2	NA	CASSLFRDFNYGYTF	TGTGCCAGCAGCTTATTCCGGGACTTCAACTATGGCTACACCTTC
TRBV30	NA	TRBJ2-1	NA	CAWGLLMINEQFF	TGTGCCTGGGGGCTATTGATGATCAATGAGCAGTTCTTC
TRBV27	NA	TRBJ2-7	NA	CASSLSRARGSYEQYF	TGTGCCAGCAGTTTATCAAGGGCCCGCGGGTCCTACGAGCAGTACTTC
TRBV5-4	NA	TRBJ1-1	TRBD1	CASSSQGVGTEAFF	TGTGCCAGCAGCTCCCAGGGGGTAGGAACTGAAGCTTTCTTT
TRBV7-8	NA	TRBJ2-1	TRBD1	CASSDHRDRSHNEQFF	TGTGCCAGCAGCGATCACCGGGACAGGAGCCACAATGAGCAGTTCTTC
TRBV29-1	NA	TRBJ1-3	NA	CSVGRPEAGSGNTIYF	TGCAGCGTTGGTCGGCCGGAAGCAGGCTCTGGAAACACCATATATTTT
TRBV27	NA	TRBJ2-3	NA	CASSLLGRGGTDTQYF	TGTGCCAGCAGTTTATTAGGGCGGGGTGGCACAGATACGCAGTATTTT
TRBV19	NA	TRBJ1-5	TRBD1	CATLPGGGRSNQPQHF	TGTGCCACCCTCCCCGGAGGGGGCCGTAGCAATCAGCCCCAGCATTTT
TRBV15	few	TRBJ2-3	NA	CATSRERLADTQYF	TGTGCCACCAGCAGAGAAAGACTTGCAGATACGCAGTATTTT
TRBV28	NA	TRBJ1-3	TRBD1	CASGTGGAAGNTIYF	TGTGCCAGCGGAACAGGGGGCGCCGCTGGAAACACCATATATTTT
TRBV5-1	NA	TRBJ2-7	NA	CASSLGGVEQYF	TGCGCCAGCAGCTTGGGAGGAGTGGAGCAGTACTTC
TRBV5-1	NA	TRBJ2-7	TRBD1	CASSSGTGRNREQYF	TGCGCCAGCAGCTCTGGGACAGGGCGGAACCGCGAGCAGTACTTC
TRBV28	NA	TRBJ1-4	TRBD1	CASAPLEDREGNEKLFF	TGTGCCAGCGCCCCCTTAGAAGACAGGGAAGGTAATGAAAAACTGTTTTTT
TRBV6-5	NA	TRBJ2-7	NA	CASSRQATAPYEQYF	TGTGCCAGCAGCCGACAGGCAACGGCCCCCTACGAGCAGTACTTC
TRBV18	NA	TRBJ2-1	NA	CASSPAGSSYNEQFF	TGTGCCAGCTCACCGGCGGGGAGCTCCTACAATGAGCAGTTCTTC
TRBV2	NA	TRBJ1-6	NA	CASSEGMALSYNSPLHF	TGTGCCAGCAGTGAAGGAATGGCCCTCTCCTATAATTCACCCCTCCACTTT
TRBV28	NA	TRBJ2-3	TRBD2	CASSFGTSGGARDTQYF	TGTGCCAGCAGTTTCGGGACTAGCGGGGGGGCCCGGGATACGCAGTATTTT
TRBV7-3	NA	TRBJ2-1	TRBD2	CASSSPGLARNEQFF	TGTGCCAGCAGCTCCCCGGGACTAGCGAGGAATGAGCAGTTCTTC
TRBV2	NA	TRBJ1-5	NA	CASSENRDDQPQHF	TGTGCCAGCAGTGAAAACAGGGATGATCAGCCCCAGCATTTT
TRBV19	few	TRBJ2-1	NA	CASSIGGTSYNEQFF	TGTGCCAGTAGTATCGGGGGAACCTCCTACAATGAGCAGTTCTTC
TRBV18	NA	TRBJ2-2	NA	CASSPLTGVGELFF	TGTGCCAGCTCACCTTTGACAGGAGTCGGGGAGCTGTTTTTT
TRBV4-3	NA	TRBJ2-2	NA	CASSPRPGAGELFF	TGCGCCAGCAGCCCCCGCCCCGGAGCCGGGGAGCTGTTTTTT
TRBV7-2	few	TRBJ2-7	TRBD1	CASSRGQGSSYEQYF	TGTGCCAGCAGTCGAGGACAGGGGTCGTCCTACGAGCAGTACTTC
TRBV14	NA	TRBJ1-1	NA	CASSLAWQGRVNTEAFF	TGTGCCAGCAGCCTAGCTTGGCAGGGAAGAGTGAACACTGAAGCTTTCTTT
TRBV7-8	NA	TRBJ2-7	NA	CASSPRLTPEQYF	TGTGCCAGCAGCCCGCGACTGACCCCAGAGCAGTACTTC
TRBV11-3	NA	TRBJ2-2	NA	CASSFDRTTGELFF	TGTGCCAGCAGCTTCGACAGGACCACCGGGGAGCTGTTTTTT
TRBV7-9	few	TRBJ1-1	NA	CASPRNTEAFF	TGTGCCAGCCCGCGGAACACTGAAGCTTTCTTT
TRBV6-6	few	TRBJ1-1	NA	CASSIPLEAFF	TGTGCCAGCAGTATTCCCCTAGAAGCTTTCTTT
TRBV28	NA	TRBJ2-5	NA	CASHRSETQYF	TGTGCCAGTCATCGTAGCGAGACCCAGTACTTC
TRBV6-1	NA	TRBJ2-7	NA	CASSDPATGTYEQYF	TGTGCCAGCAGTGACCCGGCTACGGGGACCTACGAGCAGTACTTC